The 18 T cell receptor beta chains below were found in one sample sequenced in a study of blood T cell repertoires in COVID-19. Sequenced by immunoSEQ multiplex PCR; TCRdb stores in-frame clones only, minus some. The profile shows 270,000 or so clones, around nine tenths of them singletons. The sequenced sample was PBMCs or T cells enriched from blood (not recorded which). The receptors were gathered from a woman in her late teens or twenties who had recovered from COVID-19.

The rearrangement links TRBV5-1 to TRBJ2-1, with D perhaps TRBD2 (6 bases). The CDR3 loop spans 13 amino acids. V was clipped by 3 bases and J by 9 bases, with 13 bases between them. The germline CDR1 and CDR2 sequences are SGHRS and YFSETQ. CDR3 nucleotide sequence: TGCGCCAGCAGCTGGGGAAGCGGGCCTGAGCAGTTCTTC. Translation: CASSWGSGPEQFF.

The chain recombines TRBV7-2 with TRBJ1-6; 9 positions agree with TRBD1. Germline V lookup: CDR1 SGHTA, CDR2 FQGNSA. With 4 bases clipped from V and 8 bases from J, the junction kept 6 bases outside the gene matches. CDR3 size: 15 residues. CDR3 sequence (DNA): TGTGCCAGCAGCTCAGGGACAGGGTGGGATTCACCCCTCCACTTT. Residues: CASSSGTGWDSPLHF.

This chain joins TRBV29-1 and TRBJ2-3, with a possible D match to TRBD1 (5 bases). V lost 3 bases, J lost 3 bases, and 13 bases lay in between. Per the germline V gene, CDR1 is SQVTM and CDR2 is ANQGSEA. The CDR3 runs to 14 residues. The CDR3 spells CSVEGRVATDTQYF. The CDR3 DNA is TGCAGCGTTGAGGGCAGGGTGGCGACAGATACGCAGTATTTT.

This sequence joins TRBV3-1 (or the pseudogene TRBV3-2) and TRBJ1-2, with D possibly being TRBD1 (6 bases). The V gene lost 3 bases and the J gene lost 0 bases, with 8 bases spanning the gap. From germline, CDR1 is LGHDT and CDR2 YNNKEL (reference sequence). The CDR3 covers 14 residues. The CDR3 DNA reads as TGTGCCAGCAGCCATAACAGGGCTAACTATGGCTACACCTTC. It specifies CASSHNRANYGYTF.

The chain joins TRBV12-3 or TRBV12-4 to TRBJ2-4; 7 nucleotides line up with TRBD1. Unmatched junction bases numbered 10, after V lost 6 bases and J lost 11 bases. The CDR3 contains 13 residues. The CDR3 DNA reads TGTGCCAGCAGGCCGACAGGGTGGGACCTTCAGTACTTC. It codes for CASRPTGWDLQYF.

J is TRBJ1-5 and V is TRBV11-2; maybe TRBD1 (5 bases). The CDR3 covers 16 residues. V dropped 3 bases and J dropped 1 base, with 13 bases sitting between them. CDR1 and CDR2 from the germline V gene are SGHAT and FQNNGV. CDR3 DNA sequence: TGTGCCAGCAGCTTGGGTGGGGCAGGGAGCAATCAGCCCCAGCATTTT. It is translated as CASSLGGAGSNQPQHF.

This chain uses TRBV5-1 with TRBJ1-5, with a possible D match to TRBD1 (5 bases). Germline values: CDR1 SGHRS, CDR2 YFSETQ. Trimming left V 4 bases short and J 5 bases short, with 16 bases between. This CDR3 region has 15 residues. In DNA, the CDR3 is TGCGCCAGCAGCGCAAACAGGTTGCGAGATCAGCCCCAGCATTTT. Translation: CASSANRLRDQPQHF.

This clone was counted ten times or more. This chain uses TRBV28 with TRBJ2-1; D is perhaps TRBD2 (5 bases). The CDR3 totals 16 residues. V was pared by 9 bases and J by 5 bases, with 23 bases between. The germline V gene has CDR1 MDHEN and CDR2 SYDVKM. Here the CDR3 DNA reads TGTGCCAGTAAAATCCCGGGGTTCGCGGAGAACAATGAGCAGTTCTTC. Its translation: CASKIPGFAENNEQFF.

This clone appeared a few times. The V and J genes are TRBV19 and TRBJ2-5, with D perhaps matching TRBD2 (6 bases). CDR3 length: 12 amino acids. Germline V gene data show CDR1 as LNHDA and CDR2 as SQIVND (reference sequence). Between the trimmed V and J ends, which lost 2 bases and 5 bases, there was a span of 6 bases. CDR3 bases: TGTGCCAGTAGTATACGGGGGGAGACCCAGTACTTC. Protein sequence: CASSIRGETQYF. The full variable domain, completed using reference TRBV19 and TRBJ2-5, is DGGITQSPKYLFRKEGQNVTLSCEQNLNHDAMYWYRQDPGQGLRLIYYSQIVNDFQKGDIAEGYSVSREKKESFPLTVTSAQKNPTAFYLCASSIRGETQYFGPGTRLLVL.

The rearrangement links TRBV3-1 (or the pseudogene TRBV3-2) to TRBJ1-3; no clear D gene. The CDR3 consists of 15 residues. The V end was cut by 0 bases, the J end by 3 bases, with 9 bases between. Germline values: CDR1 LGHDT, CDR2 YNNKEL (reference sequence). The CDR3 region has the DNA TGTGCCAGCAGCCAAGATCTTGCAGGTGGAAACACCATATATTTT. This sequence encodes CASSQDLAGGNTIYF.

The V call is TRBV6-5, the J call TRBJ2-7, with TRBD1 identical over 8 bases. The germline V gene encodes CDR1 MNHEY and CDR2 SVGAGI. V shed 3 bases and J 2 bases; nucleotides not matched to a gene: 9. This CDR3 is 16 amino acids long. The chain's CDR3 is CASSYNDRGPPYEQYF. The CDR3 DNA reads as TGTGCCAGCAGTTATAACGACAGGGGCCCCCCCTACGAGCAGTACTTC.

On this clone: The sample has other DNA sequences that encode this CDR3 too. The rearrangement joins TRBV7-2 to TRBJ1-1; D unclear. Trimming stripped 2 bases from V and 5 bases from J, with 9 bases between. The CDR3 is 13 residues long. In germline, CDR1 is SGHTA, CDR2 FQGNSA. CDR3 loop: CASSLTENTEAFF. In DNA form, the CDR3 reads TGTGCCAGCAGCTTAACAGAGAATACTGAAGCTTTCTTT.

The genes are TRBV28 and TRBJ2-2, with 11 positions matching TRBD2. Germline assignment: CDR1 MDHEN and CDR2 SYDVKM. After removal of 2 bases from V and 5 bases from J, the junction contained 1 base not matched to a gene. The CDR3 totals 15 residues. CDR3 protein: CASSLRLAGTGELFF. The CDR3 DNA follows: TGTGCCAGCAGTTTAAGACTAGCGGGAACCGGGGAGCTGTTTTTT.

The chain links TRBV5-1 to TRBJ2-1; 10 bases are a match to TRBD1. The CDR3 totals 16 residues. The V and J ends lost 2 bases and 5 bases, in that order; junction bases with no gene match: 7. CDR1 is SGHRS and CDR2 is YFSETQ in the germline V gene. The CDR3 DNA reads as TGCGCCAGCAGCTTAGGACAGGGGGAGTTAAACAATGAGCAGTTCTTC. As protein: CASSLGQGELNNEQFF. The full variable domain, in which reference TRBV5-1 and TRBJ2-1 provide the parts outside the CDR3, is KAGVTQTPRYLIKTRGQQVTLSCSPISGHRSVSWYQQTPGQGLQFLFEYFSETQRNKGNFPGRFSGRQFSNSRSEMNVSTLELGDSALYLCASSLGQGELNNEQFFGPGTRLTVL.

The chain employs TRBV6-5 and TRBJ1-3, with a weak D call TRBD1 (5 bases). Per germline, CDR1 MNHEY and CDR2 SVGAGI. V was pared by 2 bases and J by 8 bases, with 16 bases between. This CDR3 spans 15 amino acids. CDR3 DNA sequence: TGTGCCAGCAGTTACAGGGCTATGGGGGGAGACACCATATATTTT. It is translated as CASSYRAMGGDTIYF.

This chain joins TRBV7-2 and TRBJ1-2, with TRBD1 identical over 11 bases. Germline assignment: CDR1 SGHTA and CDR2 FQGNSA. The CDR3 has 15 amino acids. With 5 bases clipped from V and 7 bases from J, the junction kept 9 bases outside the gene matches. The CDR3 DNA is TGTGCCAGCAGCGACCCGGGACAGGGGGAACGTGGCTACACCTTC. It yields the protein CASSDPGQGERGYTF.

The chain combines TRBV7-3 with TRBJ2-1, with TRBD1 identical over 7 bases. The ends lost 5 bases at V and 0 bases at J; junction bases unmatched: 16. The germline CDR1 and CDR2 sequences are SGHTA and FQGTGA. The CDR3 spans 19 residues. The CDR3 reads CASSLTGAALLSSYNEQFF. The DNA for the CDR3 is TGTGCCAGCAGCCTCACAGGGGCCGCGCTCTTGAGCTCCTACAATGAGCAGTTCTTC.

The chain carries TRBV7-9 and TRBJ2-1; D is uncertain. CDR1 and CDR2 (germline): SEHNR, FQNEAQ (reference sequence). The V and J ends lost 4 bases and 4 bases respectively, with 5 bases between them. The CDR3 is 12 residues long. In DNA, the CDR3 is TGTGCCAGCAGCTCTTTATACAATGAGCAGTTCTTC. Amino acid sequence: CASSSLYNEQFF.